The 19 T cell receptor beta chains given below trace back to one sample, sequenced in a study of response to subunit inactivated influenza vaccine. TCRdb re-analysed the RT-PCR reads in MiXCR, keeping a single row per CDR3 protein. The sample includes over 400,000 distinct CDR3 sequences, over 10% of them seen just once. The specimen comprised PBMCs from blood, sampled 45 days after vaccination. These receptors all stem from a man between 50 and 59 years old who received an inactivated influenza vaccine.

The chain is built from TRBV6-1 and TRBJ1-2; D remains unclear. Germline CDR1 reads MNHNS; CDR2 reads SASEGT. Trimming took 6 bases from V and 4 from J, leaving 12 bases between them. This CDR3 has 13 residues. CDR3 sequence reads: CASRKDGIYGYTF. CDR3 sequence (DNA): TGTGCCAGCAGGAAGGACGGGATCTATGGCTACACCTTC.

The chain couples TRBV7-8 to TRBJ2-7, with TRBD2 matching 8 bases. The germline V gene encodes CDR1 SGHVS and CDR2 FQNEAQ. CDR3 length: 14 residues. The V and J ends lost 6 bases and 3 bases, in that order; junction bases with no gene match: 7. The chain's CDR3 is CASSLTSADYEQYF. The CDR3 bases are TGTGCCAGCAGTTTGACTAGCGCCGACTACGAGCAGTACTTC.

The sample holds a few counts of this clonotype. This sequence joins TRBV20-1 and TRBJ1-5; D is undetermined. The V end was cut by 3 bases, the J end by 7 bases, with 4 bases between. CDR3 length equals 10 residues. Per germline, CDR1 DFQATT and CDR2 SNEGSKA (reference sequence). This CDR3 reads CSARCQPQHF. CDR3 DNA: TGCAGTGCTAGGTGCCAGCCCCAGCATTTT.

This clonotype was observed a handful of times. The V call is TRBV19, the J call TRBJ2-2; TRBD2 aligns across 7 bases. Trimming at V came to 7 bases and at J to 0 bases, leaving 2 bases not matched to a gene. Germline values: CDR1 LNHDA, CDR2 SQIVND (reference sequence). The CDR3 sequence is 14 residues long. The CDR3 coding sequence is TGTGCCAGTAAACGGGAGGCGAACACCGGGGAGCTGTTTTTT. Protein: CASKREANTGELFF.

The chain combines TRBV12-3 or TRBV12-4 with TRBJ2-1; 11 bases align to TRBD1. The CDR3 length is 16 residues. Trimming removed 5 bases from V and 7 bases from J; junction bases left unmatched: 10. The CDR3 nucleotides read TGTGCCAGCAGTCCCGGCTGGGACAGGGGGGCGAATGAGCAGTTCTTC. This encodes CASSPGWDRGANEQFF.

This clonotype was observed many times. V is TRBV20-1 and J is TRBJ2-2; D may be TRBD2 (5 bases). V lost 2 bases to trimming and J lost 2 bases, with 9 bases between them. Germline V CDR1 and CDR2: DFQATT, SNEGSKA (reference sequence). The CDR3 runs to 14 residues. CDR3 amino acids: CSARRTHNTGELFF. The CDR3 DNA follows: TGCAGTGCTAGAAGGACTCATAACACCGGGGAGCTGTTTTTT.

This clonotype has only a few counts. The rearrangement joins TRBV29-1 to TRBJ2-5; possibly TRBD2 for D (5 bases). Germline lookup yields CDR1 SQVTM and CDR2 ANQGSEA. The CDR3 runs to 13 residues. With 3 bases removed from V and 4 bases from J, the gap between germline ends came to 12 bases. CDR3 sequence: CSVDRGLTETQYF. Here the CDR3 DNA reads TGCAGCGTTGATCGGGGTTTAACAGAGACCCAGTACTTC.

The sample holds a few counts of this clonotype. The genes are TRBV7-9 and TRBJ2-7; 7 bases agree with TRBD1. This CDR3 is built from 15 residues. The trim removed 8 bases at V and 0 bases at J, leaving 10 bases unmatched. CDR1 and CDR2 from the germline V gene are SEHNR and FQNEAQ (reference sequence). The CDR3 region has the DNA TGTGCCAGCTCGCCAGCCCGGGACAGCTCCTACGAGCAGTACTTC. It is translated as CASSPARDSSYEQYF.

Ten or more counts support this clonotype. The chain combines TRBV20-1 with TRBJ1-1, with unresolved D. The CDR3 sequence is 14 residues long. Trimming stripped 6 bases from V and 3 bases from J, with 17 bases between. The germline V gene has CDR1 DFQATT and CDR2 SNEGSKA (reference sequence). This CDR3 reads CSATSGSLYTEAFF. CDR3 sequence (DNA): TGCAGTGCAACCTCTGGCAGCCTATACACTGAAGCTTTCTTT.

This clonotype was detected a few times. The chain employs TRBV4-3 and TRBJ2-7; 9 nucleotides agree with TRBD1. J was trimmed by 7 bases and V by 3 bases; bases with no gene match: 10. Germline CDR1 is LGHNA and CDR2 is YSLEER. This CDR3 is 15 amino acids long. The CDR3 coding sequence is TGCGCCAGCAGCCAGGGGACAGGGAGGAAGGAAGAGCAGTACTTC. It codes for CASSQGTGRKEEQYF.

The sample holds many counts of this clonotype. The V gene is TRBV20-1, the J gene TRBJ2-2; no clear D. The CDR3 runs 14 residues. Germline assignment: CDR1 DFQATT and CDR2 SNEGSKA (reference sequence). The V end was cut by 1 base, the J end by 4 bases, with 10 bases between. The CDR3 sequence: CSARASSVTGELFF. The DNA for the CDR3 is TGCAGTGCTAGAGCTAGTTCTGTCACCGGGGAGCTGTTTTTT.

This clonotype has more than one count but fewer than ten. The rearrangement links TRBV15 to TRBJ1-2; possible D gene TRBD1, 6 bases. Trimming pared 0 bases from V and 13 bases from J, leaving 18 bases between. The germline CDR1 and CDR2 sequences are LNHNV and YYDKDF (reference sequence). The CDR3 sequence is 14 residues long. CDR3 coding DNA: TGTGCCACCAGCAGAGAATTCGAGGGGGGGGCTTCCACCTTC. Translation gives CATSREFEGGASTF.

The rearrangement uses TRBV7-8 and TRBJ1-4; D perhaps matches TRBD1 (5 bases). Germline V lookup: CDR1 SGHVS, CDR2 FQNEAQ. Trimming left V 5 bases short and J 5 bases short, with 9 bases between. The CDR3 is 13 residues long. The CDR3 is CASSIDRNEKLFF. The CDR3 nucleotides read TGTGCCAGCAGCATCGACAGAAATGAAAAACTGTTTTTT. Complete variable domain (other parts from reference TRBV7-8 and TRBJ1-4): GAGVSQSPRYKVAKRGQDVALRCDPISGHVSLFWYQQALGQGPEFLTYFQNEAQLDKSGLPSDRFFAERPEGSVSTLKIQRTQQEDSAVYLCASSIDRNEKLFFGSGTQLSVL.

This clonotype has ten or more counts. The chain has TRBV27 and TRBJ1-1; D unresolved. V was cut by 4 bases and J by 1 base, with 7 bases left in between. Germline CDR1 is MNHEY and CDR2 is SMNVEV (reference sequence). This CDR3 region has 13 residues. The CDR3 is CASSWAENTEAFF. Written as DNA, the CDR3 is TGTGCCAGCAGTTGGGCAGAGAACACTGAAGCTTTCTTT.

This clonotype was counted a few times. This rearrangement joins TRBV6-5 to TRBJ2-3; either TRBD1 or TRBD2 may fit D (6 bases each). This CDR3 region has 15 residues. CDR1 and CDR2 from the germline V gene are MNHEY and SVGAGI. V was clipped by 0 bases and J by 3 bases, with 10 bases between them. The CDR3 loop reads CASSYSGGRTDTQYF. The CDR3 DNA follows: TGTGCCAGCAGTTACTCGGGGGGCCGGACAGATACGCAGTATTTT.

The V call is TRBV6-1, the J call TRBJ2-1; D not certain. This CDR3 has 14 amino acids. Trimming removed 1 base from V and 6 bases from J, with 10 bases in between. CDR1 is MNHNS, CDR2 SASEGT, per germline. CDR3 protein: CASSEDYRANEQFF. The CDR3 DNA is TGTGCCAGCAGTGAAGACTACCGGGCCAATGAGCAGTTCTTC.

The chain recombines TRBV10-3 with TRBJ1-6; a possible D gene is TRBD1 (6 bases). Trimming removed 0 bases at V and 9 bases at J, with 12 bases between. The germline V gene encodes CDR1 ENHRY and CDR2 SYGVKD. This CDR3 is 15 amino acids long. The CDR3 is CAISESSRGFSPLHF. CDR3 nucleotides: TGTGCCATCAGTGAGTCGTCCAGGGGTTTTTCACCCCTCCACTTT.

The table lists this clonotype with a few counts. The chain links TRBV28 to TRBJ2-2; no clear D. Trimming cost V 3 bases and J 2 bases, with 10 bases left between them. The CDR3 length is 15 residues. Germline V gene lookup returns CDR1 MDHEN and CDR2 SYDVKM. This chain's CDR3 is CASSLPGINTGELFF. The CDR3 DNA reads as TGTGCCAGCAGTTTGCCTGGAATCAACACCGGGGAGCTGTTTTTT.

This clonotype was found a few times. The V call is TRBV5-6, the J call TRBJ2-2; perhaps TRBD2 as D (5 bases). This CDR3 is 14 amino acids long. Germline CDR1 SGHDT, CDR2 YYEEEE. V lost 1 base and J lost 9, with 13 bases in between. CDR3 region: CASSLREFGRELFF. In DNA form, the CDR3 reads TGTGCCAGCAGCTTGCGGGAATTCGGACGGGAGCTGTTTTTT.